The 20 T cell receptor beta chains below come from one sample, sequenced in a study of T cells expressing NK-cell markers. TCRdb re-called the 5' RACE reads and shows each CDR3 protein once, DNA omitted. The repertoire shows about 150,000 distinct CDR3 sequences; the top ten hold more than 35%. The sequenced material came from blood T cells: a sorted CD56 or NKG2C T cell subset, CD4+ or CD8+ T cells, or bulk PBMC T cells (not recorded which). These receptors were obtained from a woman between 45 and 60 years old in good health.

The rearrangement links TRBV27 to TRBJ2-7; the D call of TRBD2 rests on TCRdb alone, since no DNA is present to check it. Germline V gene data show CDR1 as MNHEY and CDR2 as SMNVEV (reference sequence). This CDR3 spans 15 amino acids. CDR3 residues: CASSLVVAGAYEQYF.

CDR3 sequence reads: CSEVAGRTDTQYF. This rearrangement joins TRBV20-1 to TRBJ2-3; TCRdb returns TRBD2, unconfirmable since there is no DNA. CDR3 size: 13 residues. Germline V gene sequence: CDR1 DFQATT, CDR2 SNEGSKA (reference sequence).

Here the CDR3 reads CASSDSLAYNEQFF. The chain couples TRBV27 to TRBJ2-1. This CDR3 comprises 14 residues. Germline CDR1 MNHEY, CDR2 SMNVEV (reference sequence).

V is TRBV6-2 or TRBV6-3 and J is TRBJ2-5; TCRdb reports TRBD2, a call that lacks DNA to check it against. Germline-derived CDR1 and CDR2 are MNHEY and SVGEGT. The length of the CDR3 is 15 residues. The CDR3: CASSYSSLAQETQYF.

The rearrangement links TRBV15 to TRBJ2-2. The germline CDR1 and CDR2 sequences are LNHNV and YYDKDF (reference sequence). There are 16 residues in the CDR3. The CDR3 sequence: CATSRDSVEITGELFF.

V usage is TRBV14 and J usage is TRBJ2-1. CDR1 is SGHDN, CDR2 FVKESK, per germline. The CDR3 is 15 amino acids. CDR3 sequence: CASSATRMIYNEQFF.

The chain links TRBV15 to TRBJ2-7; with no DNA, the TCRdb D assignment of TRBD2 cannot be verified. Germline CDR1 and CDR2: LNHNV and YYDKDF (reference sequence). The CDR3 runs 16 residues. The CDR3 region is CATSRDEGEVVDEQYF.

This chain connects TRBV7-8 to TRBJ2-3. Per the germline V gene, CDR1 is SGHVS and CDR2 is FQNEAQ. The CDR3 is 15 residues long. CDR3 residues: CASSLRGGTADTQYF. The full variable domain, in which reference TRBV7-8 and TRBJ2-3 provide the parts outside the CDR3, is GAGVSQSPRYKVAKRGQDVALRCDPISGHVSLFWYQQALGQGPEFLTYFQNEAQLDKSGLPSDRFFAERPEGSVSTLKIQRTQQEDSAVYLCASSLRGGTADTQYFGPGTRLTVL.

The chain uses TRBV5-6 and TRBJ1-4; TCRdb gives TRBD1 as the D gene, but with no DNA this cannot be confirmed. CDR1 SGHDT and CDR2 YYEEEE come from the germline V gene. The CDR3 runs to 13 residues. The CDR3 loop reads CASSLTGPGKLFF.

CDR3 amino acids: CASSPGTSGDTGELFF. The chain employs TRBV12-3 or TRBV12-4 and TRBJ2-2; TCRdb's assignment of TRBD2 cannot be checked, as there is no DNA. The CDR3 extends over 16 amino acids.

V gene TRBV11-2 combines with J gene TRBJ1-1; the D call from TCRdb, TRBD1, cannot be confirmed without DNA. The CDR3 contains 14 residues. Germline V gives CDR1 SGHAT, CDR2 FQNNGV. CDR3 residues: CASRPWGAVTEAFF.

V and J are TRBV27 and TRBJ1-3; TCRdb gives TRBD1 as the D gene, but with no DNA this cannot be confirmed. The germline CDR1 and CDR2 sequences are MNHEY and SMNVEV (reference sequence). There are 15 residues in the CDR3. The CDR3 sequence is CASSLVAGAGNTIYF.

CDR3: CASSLRQPGLADSYEQYF. The rearrangement links TRBV7-9 to TRBJ2-7; TCRdb names TRBD2, which stays unverified in the absence of DNA. There are 18 residues in the CDR3. Germline CDR1 reads SEHNR; CDR2 reads FQNEAQ (reference sequence).

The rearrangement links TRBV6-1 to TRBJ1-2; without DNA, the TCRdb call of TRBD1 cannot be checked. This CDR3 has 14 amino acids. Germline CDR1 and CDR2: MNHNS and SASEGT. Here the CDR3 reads CASSEGTGPYGYTF.

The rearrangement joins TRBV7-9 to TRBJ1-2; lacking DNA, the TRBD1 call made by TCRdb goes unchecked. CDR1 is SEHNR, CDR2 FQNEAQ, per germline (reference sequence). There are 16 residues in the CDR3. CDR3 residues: CASSLAPSPGNYGYTF.

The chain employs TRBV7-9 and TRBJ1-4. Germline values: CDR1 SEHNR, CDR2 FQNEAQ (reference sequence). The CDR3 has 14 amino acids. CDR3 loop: CASSLVESNEKLFF.

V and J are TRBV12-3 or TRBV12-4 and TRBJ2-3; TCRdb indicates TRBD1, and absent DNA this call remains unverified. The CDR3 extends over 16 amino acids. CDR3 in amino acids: CASSLGIGRATDTQYF.

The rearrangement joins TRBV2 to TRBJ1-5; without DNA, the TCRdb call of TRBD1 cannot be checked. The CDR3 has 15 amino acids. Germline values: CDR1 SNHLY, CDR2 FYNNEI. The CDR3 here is CASRAGTGRNQPQHF.

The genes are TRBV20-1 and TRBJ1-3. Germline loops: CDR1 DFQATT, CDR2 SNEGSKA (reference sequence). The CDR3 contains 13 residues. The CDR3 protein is CSARLNYGNTIYF.

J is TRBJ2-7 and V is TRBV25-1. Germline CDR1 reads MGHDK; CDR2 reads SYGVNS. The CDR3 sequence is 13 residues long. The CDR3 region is CASTSREPYEQYF.